What follows describes a single TCR beta chain. Its antigen remains unidentified. This sample is part of a study of shared clonotypes between healthy human individuals. The study, taken as a whole, reports: Blood alone was sampled, and tissue repertoires likely differ.

There are 13 residues in the CDR3. Germline CDR1 MNHNS, CDR2 SASEGT. The V segment lost 10 bases and the J segment 11 bases; nucleotides outside the gene matches: 14. An assay was performed, and its level was deep. Sequenced by immunoSEQ multiplex PCR; TCRdb stores in-frame clones only, minus some. The sample records some 2,500,000 clones, more than 85% being singletons. V and J are TRBV6-1 and TRBJ1-5, with TRBD1 matching over 7 bases. Sequenced material: naive CD4+ T cells from PBMCs. As to subset: CD45RA+ positively selected. This clonotype was obtained from a man between 18 and 35 years old in good health. Some clones in this sample may be carry-over from other donors' samples. The CDR3 is CATAGQVPPSQHF. The CDR3 DNA is TGTGCCACCGCTGGACAGGTCCCCCCGTCCCAGCATTTT.